The rows below give T cell receptor beta chains drawn from one sample of a study of T cell repertoires in ileal Crohn's disease. Sequencing was performed with immunoSEQ multiplex PCR; in TCRdb, only in-frame clones are kept and a portion is missing. The sample includes roughly 17,000 clones, 92% of them seen just once. Sequencing was done on a sample of ileal tissue. These receptors were collected from an adult with Crohn's disease. Both conserved end residues are part of each CDR3. D genes are given only for firm matches. The listing skips clone size in some rows; elsewhere it reads once, few, many or a size class.

v_call: TRBV6-1; d_call: NA; clone_size: once; j_call: TRBJ1-3; cdr3_aa: CASSESTASGNTIYF; cdr3_nt: TGTGCCAGCAGTGAATCAACAGCCTCTGGAAACACCATATATTTT
v_call: TRBV4-2; d_call: NA; clone_size: NA; j_call: TRBJ2-3; cdr3_aa: CASSQDPNRADTQYF; cdr3_nt: TGTGCCAGCAGCCAAGATCCGAACCGGGCAGATACGCAGTATTTT
v_call: TRBV19; d_call: NA; clone_size: NA; j_call: TRBJ2-7; cdr3_aa: CASSRTFSYEQYF; cdr3_nt: TGTGCCAGTAGTAGAACCTTCTCCTACGAGCAGTACTTC
v_call: TRBV10-2; d_call: NA; clone_size: NA; j_call: TRBJ1-1; cdr3_aa: CASNPDGMNTEAFF; cdr3_nt: TGCGCCAGCAATCCGGATGGGATGAACACTGAAGCTTTCTTT
v_call: TRBV28; d_call: NA; clone_size: NA; j_call: TRBJ2-7; cdr3_aa: CASYGTASYEQYF; cdr3_nt: TGTGCCAGTTACGGGACTGCCTCCTACGAGCAGTACTTC
v_call: TRBV18; d_call: NA; clone_size: NA; j_call: TRBJ1-2; cdr3_aa: CASSPGARGDYGYTF; cdr3_nt: TGTGCCAGCTCACCCGGGGCCCGAGGGGACTATGGCTACACCTTC
v_call: TRBV5-1; d_call: TRBD1; clone_size: once; j_call: TRBJ2-7; cdr3_aa: CASTQTGMSYEQYF; cdr3_nt: TGCGCCAGCACTCAGACAGGGATGTCCTACGAGCAGTACTTC
v_call: TRBV28; d_call: TRBD1; clone_size: NA; j_call: TRBJ1-2; cdr3_aa: CASSLPSGQGGGYTF; cdr3_nt: TGTGCCAGCAGTCTACCCTCCGGACAGGGAGGCGGCTACACCTTC
v_call: TRBV6-5; d_call: NA; clone_size: few; j_call: TRBJ1-2; cdr3_aa: CASSYRDGGYTF; cdr3_nt: TGTGCCAGCAGTTACCGGGACGGAGGCTACACCTTC
v_call: TRBV19; d_call: NA; clone_size: NA; j_call: TRBJ1-1; cdr3_aa: CASKRQVNTEAFF; cdr3_nt: TGTGCCAGTAAGAGACAGGTGAACACTGAAGCTTTCTTT
v_call: TRBV28; d_call: TRBD2; clone_size: NA; j_call: TRBJ2-1; cdr3_aa: CASSQPTSGGAYNEQFF; cdr3_nt: TGTGCCAGCAGTCAGCCGACTAGCGGGGGGGCTTACAATGAGCAGTTCTTC
v_call: TRBV7-2; d_call: TRBD1; clone_size: NA; j_call: TRBJ1-1; cdr3_aa: CASSPRRDSEAFF; cdr3_nt: TGTGCCAGCAGTCCCCGCCGGGACAGTGAAGCTTTCTTT
v_call: TRBV11-2; d_call: NA; clone_size: once; j_call: TRBJ1-3; cdr3_aa: CASSNNPGPLRPSGNTIYF; cdr3_nt: TGTGCCAGCAGCAACAACCCCGGGCCCCTTAGGCCCTCTGGAAACACCATATATTTT
v_call: TRBV7-3; d_call: NA; clone_size: NA; j_call: TRBJ2-7; cdr3_aa: CASSLTGAGDAYEQYF; cdr3_nt: TGTGCCAGCAGCTTAACGGGGGCAGGGGACGCCTACGAGCAGTACTTC
v_call: TRBV19; d_call: NA; clone_size: NA; j_call: TRBJ2-5; cdr3_aa: CASSADGQETQYF; cdr3_nt: TGTGCCAGTAGTGCGGACGGTCAAGAGACCCAGTACTTC
v_call: TRBV9; d_call: TRBD1; clone_size: NA; j_call: TRBJ1-2; cdr3_aa: CASSARDRNPGGYGYTF; cdr3_nt: TGTGCCAGCAGCGCCCGGGACAGGAACCCGGGGGGCTATGGCTACACCTTC
v_call: TRBV7-2; d_call: NA; clone_size: NA; j_call: TRBJ2-3; cdr3_aa: CASSVLGRPQYF; cdr3_nt: TGTGCCAGCAGTGTCCTCGGAAGGCCGCAGTATTTT
v_call: TRBV27; d_call: NA; clone_size: NA; j_call: TRBJ2-3; cdr3_aa: CASSLSRVSDTQYF; cdr3_nt: TGTGCCAGCAGTTTATCCAGGGTCTCAGATACGCAGTATTTT
v_call: TRBV5-1; d_call: NA; clone_size: NA; j_call: TRBJ2-1; cdr3_aa: CASSSRDGYNEQFF; cdr3_nt: TGCGCCAGCAGCTCCCGGGACGGCTACAATGAGCAGTTCTTC
v_call: TRBV11-1; d_call: TRBD2; clone_size: NA; j_call: TRBJ2-3; cdr3_aa: CASSQAGASTDTQYF; cdr3_nt: TGTGCCAGCAGCCAAGCGGGGGCCAGCACAGATACGCAGTATTTT
v_call: TRBV11-3; d_call: TRBD2; clone_size: NA; j_call: TRBJ2-1; cdr3_aa: CASSLDGLAIGNEQFF; cdr3_nt: TGTGCCAGCAGCTTAGATGGACTAGCGATTGGGAATGAGCAGTTCTTC
v_call: TRBV4-1; d_call: TRBD1; clone_size: NA; j_call: TRBJ2-7; cdr3_aa: CASSQPFSTGLGEQYF; cdr3_nt: TGCGCCAGCAGCCAACCTTTCTCGACAGGGTTAGGCGAGCAGTACTTC
v_call: TRBV18; d_call: NA; clone_size: NA; j_call: TRBJ1-1; cdr3_aa: CASSQGSRFHTEAFF; cdr3_nt: TGTGCCAGCTCACAGGGGTCCCGTTTCCACACTGAAGCTTTCTTT
v_call: TRBV5-6; d_call: TRBD1; clone_size: NA; j_call: TRBJ1-4; cdr3_aa: CASSLTGVRTNEKLFF; cdr3_nt: TGTGCCAGCAGCCTGACAGGGGTTAGGACTAATGAAAAACTGTTTTTT
v_call: TRBV5-1; d_call: NA; clone_size: NA; j_call: TRBJ2-3; cdr3_aa: CASSLEGGIKGGTDTQYF; cdr3_nt: TGCGCCAGCAGCTTGGAGGGAGGCATAAAAGGGGGCACAGATACGCAGTATTTT
v_call: TRBV19; d_call: TRBD1; clone_size: NA; j_call: TRBJ1-1; cdr3_aa: CASSIWDRDEAFF; cdr3_nt: TGTGCCAGTAGTATCTGGGACAGAGATGAAGCTTTCTTT
v_call: TRBV5-1; d_call: NA; clone_size: NA; j_call: TRBJ2-3; cdr3_aa: CASSQAGPTDTQYF; cdr3_nt: TGCGCCAGCAGCCAGGCGGGGCCTACAGATACGCAGTATTTT
v_call: TRBV4-2; d_call: TRBD2; clone_size: once; j_call: TRBJ2-7; cdr3_aa: CASSRGGLAGSSYEQYF; cdr3_nt: TGTGCCAGCAGCCGGGGGGGACTAGCGGGTAGCTCCTACGAGCAGTACTTC
v_call: TRBV29-1; d_call: NA; clone_size: once; j_call: TRBJ1-2; cdr3_aa: CSVSRALDGYTF; cdr3_nt: TGCAGCGTTTCCAGGGCGTTGGACGGCTACACCTTC
v_call: TRBV30; d_call: NA; clone_size: NA; j_call: TRBJ1-1; cdr3_aa: CAWSVGGSVAEAFF; cdr3_nt: TGTGCCTGGAGTGTAGGAGGGAGTGTAGCTGAAGCTTTCTTT
v_call: TRBV11-3; d_call: NA; clone_size: NA; j_call: TRBJ2-1; cdr3_aa: CASSLGVKRVYNEQFF; cdr3_nt: TGTGCCAGCAGCTTAGGGGTTAAGCGGGTCTACAATGAGCAGTTCTTC
v_call: TRBV6-5; d_call: NA; clone_size: NA; j_call: TRBJ2-7; cdr3_aa: CASSYSRRSEQYF; cdr3_nt: TGTGCCAGCAGTTACTCGAGGAGGTCCGAGCAGTACTTC
v_call: TRBV7-9; d_call: NA; clone_size: NA; j_call: TRBJ1-4; cdr3_aa: CASSLGLWPANEKLFF; cdr3_nt: TGTGCCAGCAGCCTCGGCCTGTGGCCGGCTAATGAAAAACTGTTTTTT
v_call: TRBV5-1; d_call: NA; clone_size: NA; j_call: TRBJ2-7; cdr3_aa: CASSAGTGDQEQYF; cdr3_nt: TGCGCCAGCAGCGCGGGTACCGGTGATCAGGAGCAGTACTTC
v_call: TRBV10-1; d_call: NA; clone_size: NA; j_call: TRBJ2-5; cdr3_aa: CASSDWDYQETQYF; cdr3_nt: TGCGCCAGCAGTGACTGGGACTACCAAGAGACCCAGTACTTC
v_call: TRBV11-2; d_call: NA; clone_size: NA; j_call: TRBJ2-7; cdr3_aa: CASSPGNEQYF; cdr3_nt: TGTGCCAGCAGCCCGGGGAACGAGCAGTACTTC
v_call: TRBV18; d_call: NA; clone_size: NA; j_call: TRBJ2-7; cdr3_aa: CASSSSSYEQYF; cdr3_nt: TGTGCCAGCTCATCGAGCTCCTACGAGCAGTACTTC
v_call: TRBV19; d_call: TRBD1; clone_size: NA; j_call: TRBJ1-4; cdr3_aa: CATKGTGGEKLFF; cdr3_nt: TGTGCCACCAAGGGGACAGGGGGCGAAAAACTGTTTTTT
v_call: TRBV7-2; d_call: TRBD1; clone_size: NA; j_call: TRBJ2-1; cdr3_aa: CASSPSTGLDEQFF; cdr3_nt: TGTGCCAGCAGCCCCTCGACAGGGTTGGATGAGCAGTTCTTC
v_call: TRBV6-5; d_call: NA; clone_size: NA; j_call: TRBJ1-1; cdr3_aa: CASSPGNTEAFF; cdr3_nt: TGTGCCAGCAGCCCCGGGAACACTGAAGCTTTCTTT
v_call: TRBV6-5; d_call: NA; clone_size: NA; j_call: TRBJ1-1; cdr3_aa: CASSYSPWPLNTEAFF; cdr3_nt: TGTGCCAGCAGTTACTCCCCATGGCCCCTGAACACTGAAGCTTTCTTT
v_call: TRBV7-6; d_call: NA; clone_size: NA; j_call: TRBJ2-1; cdr3_aa: CASSLEGPYNEQFF; cdr3_nt: TGTGCCAGCAGCTTGGAGGGACCGTACAATGAGCAGTTCTTC
v_call: TRBV7-9; d_call: TRBD1; clone_size: NA; j_call: TRBJ2-7; cdr3_aa: CASSIPGTGGFGEQYF; cdr3_nt: TGTGCCAGCAGCATTCCCGGGACAGGGGGCTTCGGCGAGCAGTACTTC
v_call: TRBV6-4; d_call: NA; clone_size: few; j_call: TRBJ1-1; cdr3_aa: CASSGKSRTFNTEAFF; cdr3_nt: TGTGCCAGCAGTGGCAAGTCCCGTACATTCAACACTGAAGCTTTCTTT
v_call: TRBV7-9; d_call: NA; clone_size: NA; j_call: TRBJ1-1; cdr3_aa: CASSPIFAPMAEAFF; cdr3_nt: TGTGCCAGCAGCCCAATTTTTGCGCCCATGGCTGAAGCTTTCTTT
v_call: TRBV23-1; d_call: NA; clone_size: NA; j_call: TRBJ1-6; cdr3_aa: CASFSGRLGHNSPLHF; cdr3_nt: TGCGCCAGCTTCTCCGGACGGTTAGGTCATAATTCACCCCTCCACTTT
v_call: TRBV5-1; d_call: TRBD1; clone_size: NA; j_call: TRBJ1-2; cdr3_aa: CASSSGQGLSGYTF; cdr3_nt: TGCGCCAGCAGCTCAGGACAGGGACTGAGTGGCTACACCTTC
v_call: TRBV5-1; d_call: TRBD1; clone_size: once; j_call: TRBJ2-4; cdr3_aa: CASSLGGQENIQYF; cdr3_nt: TGCGCCAGCAGCTTGGGGGGACAGGAAAACATTCAGTACTTC
v_call: TRBV2; d_call: TRBD1; clone_size: NA; j_call: TRBJ1-1; cdr3_aa: CASSRGQGLTEAFF; cdr3_nt: TGTGCCAGCAGTAGGGGGCAGGGCCTCACTGAAGCTTTCTTT
v_call: TRBV21-1; d_call: NA; clone_size: NA; j_call: TRBJ2-7; cdr3_aa: CAIYGHKGREYEQYF; cdr3_nt: TGTGCCATCTACGGCCATAAGGGGCGGGAATACGAGCAGTACTTC
v_call: TRBV6-1; d_call: TRBD1; clone_size: NA; j_call: TRBJ1-5; cdr3_aa: CASRAGGGSNQPQHF; cdr3_nt: TGTGCCAGCAGGGCAGGGGGCGGGAGCAATCAGCCCCAGCATTTT
v_call: TRBV4-2; d_call: NA; clone_size: NA; j_call: TRBJ1-2; cdr3_aa: CASSPGQGNTQDYGYTF; cdr3_nt: TGTGCCAGCAGCCCGGGACAAGGCAACACGCAGGACTATGGCTACACCTTC
v_call: TRBV7-7; d_call: NA; clone_size: NA; j_call: TRBJ2-2; cdr3_aa: CASSAAGTANTGELFF; cdr3_nt: TGTGCCAGCAGCGCCGCCGGGACGGCGAACACCGGGGAGCTGTTTTTT
v_call: TRBV4-1; d_call: NA; clone_size: NA; j_call: TRBJ2-7; cdr3_aa: CASSQPGDYYEQYF; cdr3_nt: TGCGCCAGCAGCCAACCAGGGGATTACTACGAGCAGTACTTC
v_call: TRBV18; d_call: NA; clone_size: NA; j_call: TRBJ1-1; cdr3_aa: CASSPIMRGARTEAFF; cdr3_nt: TGTGCCAGCTCACCGATCATGCGAGGGGCTCGGACTGAAGCTTTCTTT
v_call: TRBV28; d_call: NA; clone_size: NA; j_call: TRBJ2-7; cdr3_aa: CASSTGTLNSREQYF; cdr3_nt: TGTGCCAGCAGTACCGGGACCCTCAACTCGCGCGAGCAGTACTTC
v_call: TRBV14; d_call: NA; clone_size: NA; j_call: TRBJ2-5; cdr3_aa: CASSWRPQETQYF; cdr3_nt: TGTGCCAGCTCCTGGAGACCCCAGGAGACCCAGTACTTC
v_call: TRBV4-2; d_call: NA; clone_size: NA; j_call: TRBJ2-7; cdr3_aa: CASSQEFLAAYEQYF; cdr3_nt: TGTGCCAGCAGCCAAGAGTTTTTAGCGGCGTACGAGCAGTACTTC